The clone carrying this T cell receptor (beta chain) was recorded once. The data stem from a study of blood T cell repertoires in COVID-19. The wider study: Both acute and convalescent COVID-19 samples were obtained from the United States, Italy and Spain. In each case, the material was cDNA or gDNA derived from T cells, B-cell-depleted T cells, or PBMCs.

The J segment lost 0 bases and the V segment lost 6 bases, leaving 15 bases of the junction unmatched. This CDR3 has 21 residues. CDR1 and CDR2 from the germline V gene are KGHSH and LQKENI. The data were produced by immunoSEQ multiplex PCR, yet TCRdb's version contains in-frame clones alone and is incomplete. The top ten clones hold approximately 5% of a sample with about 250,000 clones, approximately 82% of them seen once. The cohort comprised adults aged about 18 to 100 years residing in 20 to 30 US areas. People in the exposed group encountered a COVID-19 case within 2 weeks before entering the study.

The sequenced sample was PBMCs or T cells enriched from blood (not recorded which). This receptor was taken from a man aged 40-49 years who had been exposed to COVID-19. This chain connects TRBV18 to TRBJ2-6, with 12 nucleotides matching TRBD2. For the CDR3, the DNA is TGTGCCAGCTCCCCCCGCCCACTAGCGGGAGGCCAGGGCTCTGGGGCCAACGTCCTGACTTTC. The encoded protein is CASSPRPLAGGQGSGANVLTF.